A selection of T cell receptor beta chains follows, all from one sample in a study of blood T cell repertoires in COVID-19. The method was immunoSEQ multiplex PCR; TCRdb's version includes in-frame clones alone and lacks a portion of them. The repertoire holds roughly 250,000 clones, with 82% as singletons. The sample taken for sequencing was peripheral blood. Receptor source: an elderly woman with active or convalescent COVID-19. CDR3s include the opening cysteine and the closing phenylalanine or tryptophan. Each record gives: CDR3 length, V gene, clone size, J gene, D gene, CDR3 protein, CDR3 DNA. The D gene is left open where the match is weak. Clone sizes are given selectively: once, few, many, or a class where the clone is expanded.

16,TRBV6-5,-,TRBJ1-5,TRBD1,CASSYVWTGTNQPQHF,TGTGCCAGCAGTTATGTCTGGACAGGGACGAATCAGCCCCAGCATTTT
14,TRBV5-6,-,TRBJ1-6,-,CASSLVGQGMALHF,TGTGCCAGCAGCTTGGTGGGTCAGGGGATGGCCCTCCACTTT
15,TRBV4-1,-,TRBJ1-6,TRBD1,CASSQSGQANSPLHF,TGCGCCAGCAGCCAGTCGGGACAGGCGAATTCACCCCTCCACTTT
16,TRBV5-1,-,TRBJ2-3,TRBD2,CASSLPSGGARDTQYF,TGCGCCAGCAGCTTACCTAGCGGGGGGGCTAGAGATACGCAGTATTTT
12,TRBV29-1,-,TRBJ1-3,-,CSVIQTGGTIYF,TGCAGCGTGATCCAGACCGGGGGCACCATATATTTT
16,TRBV24-1,-,TRBJ2-1,-,CATSGWGPQIGNEQFF,TGTGCCACTTCAGGCTGGGGGCCTCAGATAGGGAATGAGCAGTTCTTC
15,TRBV6-5,-,TRBJ1-5,TRBD1,CASSPPGQANQPQHF,TGTGCCAGCAGTCCTCCCGGACAGGCTAATCAGCCCCAGCATTTT
13,TRBV24-1,-,TRBJ1-2,-,CATSDSGQYGYTF,TGTGCCACCAGTGATTCGGGACAATATGGCTACACCTTC
14,TRBV30,-,TRBJ1-2,-,CAWYPDSTYRGYTF,TGTGCCTGGTATCCCGACTCGACTTACCGCGGCTACACCTTC
16,TRBV7-2,-,TRBJ2-1,-,CASSLIALSSYNEQFF,TGTGCCAGCAGCTTAATAGCTCTGAGCTCCTACAATGAGCAGTTCTTC
16,TRBV10-1,-,TRBJ2-3,TRBD2,CASSAGLAGATDTQYF,TGCGCCAGCAGCGCGGGACTAGCGGGAGCCACAGATACGCAGTATTTT
14,TRBV19,-,TRBJ1-2,TRBD1,CASRQIPTGGGYTF,TGTGCCAGTAGACAAATACCAACAGGGGGAGGCTACACCTTC
13,TRBV10-3,-,TRBJ1-5,-,CAIRDRAGQPQHF,TGTGCCATCAGAGACCGAGCGGGTCAGCCCCAGCATTTT
16,TRBV5-6,-,TRBJ2-1,-,CASSLSAARDYNEQFF,TGTGCCAGCAGCTTGTCGGCGGCCCGAGATTACAATGAGCAGTTCTTC
13,TRBV15,-,TRBJ1-2,-,CATSAGTTYGYTF,TGTGCCACCAGCGCCGGGACAACCTATGGCTACACCTTC
15,TRBV27,-,TRBJ2-7,-,CASSLSDTYSYEQYF,TGTGCCAGCAGTTTATCAGACACCTACTCCTACGAGCAGTACTTC
16,TRBV28,once,TRBJ2-1,TRBD2,CASRFSGTSDYNEQFF,TGTGCCAGCAGGTTTTCCGGGACTAGCGACTACAATGAGCAGTTCTTC
14,TRBV10-3,-,TRBJ1-5,-,CAIKGDISNQPQHF,TGTGCCATCAAAGGGGACATTAGCAATCAGCCCCAGCATTTT
15,TRBV6-5,-,TRBJ2-3,-,CASRRTGRASDTQYF,TGTGCCAGCAGGAGGACAGGGAGGGCATCAGATACGCAGTATTTT
17,TRBV28,-,TRBJ1-2,TRBD1,CASSQPGTGELVYGYTF,TGTGCCAGCAGTCAACCTGGGACAGGGGAATTAGTATATGGCTACACCTTC
15,TRBV3-1/TRBV3-2,-,TRBJ1-3,-,CASSLFSGSGNTIYF,TGTGCCAGCAGCCTCTTCTCGGGGTCTGGAAACACCATATATTTT
15,TRBV3-1/TRBV3-2,-,TRBJ2-3,TRBD1,CASSAPGQATDTQYF,TGTGCCAGCAGCGCTCCTGGACAGGCCACAGATACGCAGTATTTT
18,TRBV5-8,-,TRBJ1-1,TRBD1,CASSTWTGGQVLNTEAFF,TGTGCCAGCAGCACCTGGACAGGGGGACAGGTTTTGAACACTGAAGCTTTCTTT
12,TRBV10-1,-,TRBJ1-1,TRBD1,CASSVSGGEAFF,TGCGCCAGCAGTGTCTCAGGGGGGGAAGCTTTCTTT
16,TRBV10-3,-,TRBJ2-1,TRBD1,CAIGSGQGIVYNEQFF,TGTGCCATCGGATCCGGACAGGGAATAGTCTACAATGAGCAGTTCTTC
15,TRBV28,-,TRBJ1-2,-,CASSSWDIVMEATPF,TGTGCCAGCAGTTCTTGGGATATTGTAATGGAGGCTACACCTTTC
15,TRBV3-1/TRBV3-2,-,TRBJ2-7,TRBD2,CASSPGLAGAYEQYF,TGTGCCAGCAGCCCCGGACTAGCGGGGGCTTACGAGCAGTACTTC
18,TRBV12-2,-,TRBJ2-3,-,CASRLGGTGDVSTDTQYF,TGTGCAAGTCGCTTGGGCGGGACTGGCGATGTCAGCACAGATACGCAGTATTTT
18,TRBV6-1,-,TRBJ1-5,TRBD1,CASSEIVMVTGWNQPQHF,TGTGCCAGCAGTGAAATTGTGATGGTGACAGGGTGGAATCAGCCCCAGCATTTT
16,TRBV30,-,TRBJ2-4,TRBD2,CAWSAGSGRHKNIQYF,TGTGCCTGGAGTGCCGGGAGCGGGAGGCACAAAAACATTCAGTACTTC
15,TRBV14,-,TRBJ2-7,TRBD2,CASRLTSGSFHEQYF,TGTGCCAGCAGATTAACTAGCGGGAGTTTCCACGAGCAGTACTTC
12,TRBV28,-,TRBJ1-2,-,CASSLDSYGYTF,TGTGCCAGCAGTTTAGACAGTTATGGCTACACCTTC
16,TRBV5-1,-,TRBJ2-2,TRBD1,CASSLLTGGTTGELFF,TGCGCCAGCAGCTTGTTGACAGGGGGAACCACCGGGGAGCTGTTTTTT
15,TRBV19,-,TRBJ2-1,TRBD2,CASSRLAGASNEQFF,TGTGCCAGTAGTAGACTAGCGGGAGCTTCCAATGAGCAGTTCTTC
16,TRBV19,-,TRBJ2-3,TRBD1,CASSMTRTGSTDTQYF,TGTGCCAGTAGTATGACCCGGACAGGGAGCACAGATACGCAGTATTTT
14,TRBV7-9,-,TRBJ1-1,-,CASSLAQDSTEAFF,TGTGCCAGCAGCTTAGCGCAGGACTCCACTGAAGCTTTCTTT
15,TRBV5-1,-,TRBJ1-1,-,CASSLDPGSRTEAFF,TGCGCCAGCAGCCTCGATCCTGGGTCTAGAACTGAAGCTTTCTTT
15,TRBV5-1,-,TRBJ2-7,-,CASRKQGLLSYEQYF,TGCGCCAGCAGGAAACAGGGCCTCCTCTCCTACGAGCAGTACTTC
15,TRBV9,-,TRBJ2-7,-,CASSVRPDTPYEQYF,TGTGCCAGCAGCGTACGCCCGGACACCCCCTACGAGCAGTACTTC